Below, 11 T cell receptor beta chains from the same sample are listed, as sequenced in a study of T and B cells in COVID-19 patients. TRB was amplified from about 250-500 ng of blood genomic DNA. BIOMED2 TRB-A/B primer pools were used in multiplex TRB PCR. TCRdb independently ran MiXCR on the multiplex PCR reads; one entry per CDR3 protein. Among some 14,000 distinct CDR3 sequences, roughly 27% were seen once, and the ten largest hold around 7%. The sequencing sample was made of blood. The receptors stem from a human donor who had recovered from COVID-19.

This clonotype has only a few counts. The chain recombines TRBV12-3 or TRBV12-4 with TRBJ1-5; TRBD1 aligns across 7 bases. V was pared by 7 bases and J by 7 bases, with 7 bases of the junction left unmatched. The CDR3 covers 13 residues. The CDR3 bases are TGTGCCAGCACCTCAGACAGGGTCCAGCCCCAGCATTTT. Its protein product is CASTSDRVQPQHF.

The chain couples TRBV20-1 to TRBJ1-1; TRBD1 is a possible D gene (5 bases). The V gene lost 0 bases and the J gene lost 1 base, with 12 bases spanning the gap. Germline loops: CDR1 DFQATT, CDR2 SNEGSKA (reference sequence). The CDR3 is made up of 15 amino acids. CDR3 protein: CSARDQRGSNTEAFF. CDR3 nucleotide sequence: TGCAGTGCTAGAGATCAACGGGGGTCGAACACTGAAGCTTTCTTT.

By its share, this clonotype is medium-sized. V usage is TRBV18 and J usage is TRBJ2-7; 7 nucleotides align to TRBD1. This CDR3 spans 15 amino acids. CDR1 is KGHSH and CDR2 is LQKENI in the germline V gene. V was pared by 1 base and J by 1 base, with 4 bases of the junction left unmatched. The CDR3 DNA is TGTGCCAGCTCACCACGACGGGACAGATCCTACGAGCAGTACTTC. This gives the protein CASSPRRDRSYEQYF.

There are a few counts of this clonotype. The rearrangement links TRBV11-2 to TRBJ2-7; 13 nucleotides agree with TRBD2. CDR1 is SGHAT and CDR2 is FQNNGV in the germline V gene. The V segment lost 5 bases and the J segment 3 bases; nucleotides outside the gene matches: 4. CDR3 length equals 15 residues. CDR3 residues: CASSATSGRVYEQYF. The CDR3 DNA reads TGTGCCAGCAGCGCAACTAGCGGGAGGGTCTACGAGCAGTACTTC.

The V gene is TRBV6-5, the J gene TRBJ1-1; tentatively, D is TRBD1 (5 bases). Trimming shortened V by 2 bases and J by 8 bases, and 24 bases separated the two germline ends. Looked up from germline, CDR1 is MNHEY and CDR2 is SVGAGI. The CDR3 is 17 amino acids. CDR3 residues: CASSYRVTEVSALEAFF. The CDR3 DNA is TGTGCCAGCAGTTACCGGGTGACAGAGGTATCCGCCCTGGAAGCTTTCTTT.

CDR3 in amino acids: CASSFLGLNTDTQYF. The CDR3, as DNA: TGCGCCAGCAGCTTTTTAGGACTCAACACAGATACGCAGTATTTT. This rearrangement joins TRBV5-1 to TRBJ2-3; TRBD2 is a possible D gene (5 bases). Trimming removed 2 bases from V and 2 bases from J, with 12 bases in between. This CDR3 region has 15 residues. Per the germline V gene, CDR1 is SGHRS and CDR2 is YFSETQ.

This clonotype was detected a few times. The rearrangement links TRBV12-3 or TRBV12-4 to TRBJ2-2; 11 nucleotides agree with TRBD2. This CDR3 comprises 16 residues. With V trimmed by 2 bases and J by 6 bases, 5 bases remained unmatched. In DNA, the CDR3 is TGTGCCAGCAGTTTACATGCTAGCGGGAGGTCCGGGGAGCTGTTTTTT. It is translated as CASSLHASGRSGELFF.

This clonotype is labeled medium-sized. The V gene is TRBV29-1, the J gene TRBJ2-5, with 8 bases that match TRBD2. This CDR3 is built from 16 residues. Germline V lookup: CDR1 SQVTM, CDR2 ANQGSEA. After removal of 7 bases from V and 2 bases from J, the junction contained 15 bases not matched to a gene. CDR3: CSASTVTSGLQETQYF. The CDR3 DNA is TGCAGCGCCTCTACGGTAACTAGCGGATTACAAGAGACCCAGTACTTC.

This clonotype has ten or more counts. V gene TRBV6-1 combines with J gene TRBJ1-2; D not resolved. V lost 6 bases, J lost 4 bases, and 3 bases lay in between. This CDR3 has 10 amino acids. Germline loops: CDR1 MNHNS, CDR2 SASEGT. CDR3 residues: CASRSYGYTF. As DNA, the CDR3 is TGTGCCAGCAGGAGCTATGGCTACACCTTC.

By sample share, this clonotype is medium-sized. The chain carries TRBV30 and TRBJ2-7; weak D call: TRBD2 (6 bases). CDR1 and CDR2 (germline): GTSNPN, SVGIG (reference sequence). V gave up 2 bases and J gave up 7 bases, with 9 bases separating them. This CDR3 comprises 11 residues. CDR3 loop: CAWSSGTEQYF. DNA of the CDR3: TGTGCCTGGAGTTCCGGGACTGAGCAGTACTTC.

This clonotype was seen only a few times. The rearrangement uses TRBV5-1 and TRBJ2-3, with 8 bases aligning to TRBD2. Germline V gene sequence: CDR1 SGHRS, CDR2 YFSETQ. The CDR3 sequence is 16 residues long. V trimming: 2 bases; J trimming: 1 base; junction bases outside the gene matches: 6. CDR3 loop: CASSLQAGVGTDTQYF. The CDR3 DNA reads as TGCGCCAGCAGCTTACAAGCGGGAGTTGGCACAGATACGCAGTATTTT.